The present T cell receptor beta chain was sequenced within a study of technical replicates of blood from four donors. Clones were sequenced by immunoSEQ multiplex PCR, and TCRdb holds only the in-frame ones, with some missing. This sample has about 49,000 clones; roughly 92% occur once, and the top ten carry 3% to 4%. The sequenced sample was PBMCs. The origin of this receptor is a human donor in good health. Some clones in this sample may be carry-over from other donors' samples.

Here the CDR3 reads CASSQGGGGAYEQYF. The CDR3 DNA follows: TGTGCCAGCAGCCAAGGCGGGGGGGGAGCCTACGAGCAGTACTTC. V and J are TRBV2 and TRBJ2-7; TRBD2 aligns across 9 bases. Germline loops: CDR1 SNHLY, CDR2 FYNNEI. Trimming cost V 6 bases and J 2 bases; bases outside gene matches: 8. The CDR3 length is 15 residues.